What follows describes a single TCR beta chain. The data belong to a study of blood T cell repertoires in COVID-19. Study-level background: From the United States, Italy and Spain came samples of acute and convalescent COVID-19.

Here immunoSEQ multiplex PCR was the method, and the copy in TCRdb shows in-frame clones only, minus some. The sample shows tens of thousands of clones, 79% of them seen only once. What was sequenced was peripheral blood. This clonotype was sampled from a woman between 50 and 59 years old with acute or convalescent COVID-19.

DNA for the CDR3: TGTGCCAGTAGTAGGACCGGGACAGATTTAGGAGAGCAGTACTTC. Its translation: CASSRTGTDLGEQYF. The V call is TRBV19, the J call TRBJ2-7; 7 bases line up with TRBD1. V shed 4 bases and J 7 bases; nucleotides not matched to a gene: 13. From germline, CDR1 is LNHDA and CDR2 SQIVND (reference sequence). The CDR3 loop spans 15 amino acids.